This record concerns one T cell receptor beta chain sequence. Patients at the Seattle site were enrolled during active infection and followed longitudinally. The assay was immunoSEQ multiplex PCR, and TCRdb's table has in-frame clones only and misses some. The sample holds 150,000 to 200,000 clones; approximately 86% are singletons and the top ten take roughly 7%. This sample was included in a study of blood T cell repertoires in COVID-19. Study details: The United States, Italy and Spain provided the acute and convalescent COVID-19 samples. PBMCs, B-cell-depleted T cells, or T cells provided the cDNA or gDNA that made up the material.

Germline V gene lookup returns CDR1 SNHLY and CDR2 FYNNEI. The ends were cut back, 0 bases at V and 9 bases at J, with 13 bases in the middle. The CDR3 sequence is 14 residues long. The source is a woman aged 40 to 50 with COVID-19, enrolled during active disease. The chain carries TRBV2 and TRBJ2-3; D not resolved. The sample taken for sequencing was peripheral blood. CDR3 coding DNA: TGTGCCAGCAGTGAAGCGCTTCGAGAACCCACGCAGTATTTT. Its protein is CASSEALREPTQYF.